Below, 24 T cell receptor beta chains from the same sample are listed, as sequenced in a study of T cells after yellow fever vaccination. TCRdb reanalysed the 5' RACE reads using MiXCR and keeps one entry per CDR3 protein. The sample carries approximately 32,000 distinct CDR3 sequences, 3.5% to 5% recorded once. Sequencing was performed on CD8+ T cells sorted from PBMCs, taken 5 days after the yellow fever booster vaccination. These receptors were collected from a man aged 25-40 years who received the YFV17D yellow fever vaccine.

This clonotype was seen many times. The V gene is TRBV15, the J gene TRBJ1-1, with D possibly being TRBD1 (6 bases). CDR3 length: 11 residues. V was cut by 6 bases and J by 8 bases, with 10 bases left in between. CDR1 LNHNV and CDR2 YYDKDF come from the germline V gene (reference sequence). CDR3 loop: CATRFGGEAFF. CDR3 bases: TGTGCCACCAGATTCGGGGGCGAAGCTTTCTTT. Supplemented by reference TRBV15 and TRBJ1-1, the full variable domain reads DAMVIQNPRYQVTQFGKPVTLSCSQTLNHNVMYWYQQKSSQAPKLLFHYYDKDFNNEADTPDNFQSRRPNTSFCFLDIRSPGLGDTAMYLCATRFGGEAFFGQGTRLTVV.

This chain uses TRBV12-3 or TRBV12-4 with TRBJ1-4; no clear D gene. Trimming cost V 6 bases and J 7 bases, with 18 bases left between them. CDR3 length equals 15 residues. Written as DNA, the CDR3 is TGTGCCAGCAGGGGCGGAGGAAGGGAAAGTGAAAAACTGTTTTTT. Residues: CASRGGGRESEKLFF.

Many counts were recorded for this clonotype. This rearrangement joins TRBV20-1 to TRBJ2-2, with unresolved D. V lost 5 bases to trimming and J lost 5 bases, with 12 bases between them. Germline CDR1 reads DFQATT; CDR2 reads SNEGSKA (reference sequence). The CDR3 has 13 amino acids. In nucleotides, the CDR3 is TGCAGTGCTGGTAGACTTGTTACCGGGGAGCTGTTTTTT. It is translated as CSAGRLVTGELFF.

This clonotype was observed at least ten times. The V and J genes are TRBV20-1 and TRBJ2-7; possibly TRBD2 for D (6 bases). Germline V gene lookup returns CDR1 DFQATT and CDR2 SNEGSKA (reference sequence). V shed 3 bases and J shed 6 bases, with 9 bases lying between them. This CDR3 comprises 11 residues. The chain's CDR3 is CSASVGGEQYF. The CDR3 bases are TGCAGTGCTAGTGTGGGGGGCGAGCAGTACTTC.

This clonotype showed up many times. The gene calls are TRBV19 and TRBJ2-1, with TRBD1 as a possible D gene (5 bases). V lost 3 bases and J lost 4, with 10 bases in between. The length of the CDR3 is 14 residues. From germline, CDR1 is LNHDA and CDR2 SQIVND (reference sequence). The CDR3 bases are TGTGCCAGTAGTATCAGGGAAGGGTACAATGAGCAGTTCTTC. It codes for CASSIREGYNEQFF.

This clonotype occurred many times. The V and J genes are TRBV27 and TRBJ2-1; D is perhaps TRBD2 (5 bases). There are 15 residues in the CDR3. CDR1 and CDR2 (germline): MNHEY, SMNVEV (reference sequence). Trimming cost V 0 bases and J 4 bases, with 10 bases left between them. In DNA, the CDR3 is TGTGCCAGCAGTTTATCGGCGGGCCCGTACAATGAGCAGTTCTTC. It yields the protein CASSLSAGPYNEQFF.

This clonotype was counted ten times or more. This chain connects TRBV27 to TRBJ2-7; 7 positions agree with TRBD1. Per the germline V gene, CDR1 is MNHEY and CDR2 is SMNVEV (reference sequence). The CDR3 sequence is 14 residues long. The J segment lost 5 bases and the V segment lost 2 bases, leaving 6 bases of the junction unmatched. The CDR3 sequence is CASSLDRVNDEQYF. The CDR3 DNA follows: TGTGCCAGCAGTTTAGACAGGGTGAACGACGAGCAGTACTTC.

This clonotype was counted at least ten times. The CDR3 nucleotides read TGTGCCAGCAGCCCAGAGGGGCGTTGGTGGGAAGCTTTCTTT. It is translated as CASSPEGRWWEAFF. The chain joins TRBV7-9 to TRBJ1-1, with D perhaps TRBD1 (5 bases). This CDR3 is built from 14 residues. Trimming took 5 bases from V and 8 from J, leaving 18 bases between them. The germline gives CDR1 SEHNR, CDR2 FQNEAQ (reference sequence).

This clonotype was detected ten times or more. The rearrangement uses TRBV9 and TRBJ1-1, with a tentative D call TRBD1 (5 bases). This CDR3 is built from 12 residues. The V and J ends lost 0 bases and 5 bases respectively, with 5 bases between them. Looked up from germline, CDR1 is SGDLS and CDR2 is YYNGEE. For the CDR3, the DNA is TGTGCCAGCAGCGTAGGGGGGACTGAAGCTTTCTTT. Translated: CASSVGGTEAFF.

This clonotype was recorded at least ten times. V is TRBV6-2 or TRBV6-3 and J is TRBJ2-7; weak D call: TRBD1 (6 bases). Trimming left V 8 bases short and J 4 bases short, with 15 bases between. The V gene's germline CDR1 is MNHEY and CDR2 SVGEGT. The CDR3 totals 13 residues. The CDR3 spells CASWTPGAYEQYF. Here the CDR3 DNA reads TGTGCCAGCTGGACTCCAGGGGCTTACGAGCAGTACTTC.

This clonotype has ten or more counts. The rearrangement joins TRBV5-1 to TRBJ2-1; 7 bases match TRBD2. From germline, CDR1 is SGHRS and CDR2 YFSETQ. This CDR3 contains 15 residues. Trimming removed 4 bases from V and 4 bases from J; junction bases left unmatched: 8. The CDR3 region has the DNA TGCGCCAGCAGCACCAGCGGGGATCCATACAATGAGCAGTTCTTC. Protein: CASSTSGDPYNEQFF.

This clonotype was counted many times. The V and J genes are TRBV7-9 and TRBJ2-5; no definite D call. This CDR3 contains 15 residues. Trimming took 4 bases from V and 4 from J, leaving 16 bases between them. Germline lookup yields CDR1 SEHNR and CDR2 FQNEAQ (reference sequence). As DNA, the CDR3 is TGTGCCAGCAGCTCCCTTGGGTTGGTGACAGAGACCCAGTACTTC. As protein: CASSSLGLVTETQYF.

This clonotype has ten or more counts. V and J are TRBV6-2 or TRBV6-3 and TRBJ2-1; D is unresolved. This CDR3 is built from 12 residues. Germline CDR1 is MNHEY and CDR2 is SVGEGT. V was cut by 8 bases and J by 4 bases, with 9 bases left in between. CDR3 amino acids: CASYSPYNEQFF. DNA for the CDR3: TGTGCCAGCTATTCCCCGTACAATGAGCAGTTCTTC.

This clonotype was seen many times. This chain uses TRBV6-2 or TRBV6-3 with TRBJ2-7; maybe TRBD2 (5 bases). Trimming took 0 bases from V and 0 from J, leaving 6 bases between them. Germline V gene sequence: CDR1 MNHEY, CDR2 SVGEGT. The CDR3 loop spans 14 amino acids. The DNA for the CDR3 is TGTGCCAGCAGTTACTCGACTAACTCCTACGAGCAGTACTTC. Amino acids: CASSYSTNSYEQYF.

This clonotype was detected ten times or more. The chain uses TRBV18 and TRBJ2-7; unclear D gene. CDR1 and CDR2 (germline): KGHSH, LQKENI. CDR3 size: 13 residues. Trimming left V 2 bases short and J 5 bases short, with 10 bases between. The CDR3 DNA is TGTGCCAGCTCACCAACGATGAACCACGAGCAGTACTTC. The encoded protein is CASSPTMNHEQYF.

In this sample, this clonotype turned up many times. This chain connects TRBV11-1 to TRBJ2-7; no reliable D call. Germline-derived CDR1 and CDR2 are SGHAT and FQDESV (reference sequence). V lost 3 bases and J 0 bases, leaving 6 bases between the germline ends. This CDR3 has 13 amino acids. CDR3 DNA sequence: TGTGCCAGCAGCTTTGACCTCTCCTACGAGCAGTACTTC. Protein product: CASSFDLSYEQYF.

This clonotype occurred many times. This chain uses TRBV15 with TRBJ2-3, with D unresolved. V gave up 0 bases and J gave up 4 bases, with 5 bases separating them. Germline CDR1 reads LNHNV; CDR2 reads YYDKDF (reference sequence). The CDR3 runs to 13 residues. CDR3: CATSRDWADTQYF. DNA for the CDR3: TGTGCCACCAGCAGAGATTGGGCAGATACGCAGTATTTT.

This clonotype was found many times. The V and J genes are TRBV6-5 and TRBJ1-6, with D perhaps TRBD1 (6 bases). Germline CDR1 and CDR2: MNHEY and SVGAGI. The CDR3 is 15 residues long. Trimming removed 4 bases at V and 11 bases at J, with 18 bases between. The CDR3, as DNA: TGTGCCAGCAGTTCCGGACAGCTAGAAGTTACACCCCTCCACTTT. Translated: CASSSGQLEVTPLHF.

This clonotype was counted ten times or more. V gene TRBV7-9 combines with J gene TRBJ2-5, with 7 bases aligning to TRBD2. This CDR3 has 16 residues. With 5 bases clipped from V and 4 bases from J, the junction kept 13 bases outside the gene matches. CDR1 is SEHNR, CDR2 FQNEAQ, per germline (reference sequence). CDR3 amino acids: CASSPGSGGTLETQYF. The CDR3 DNA reads as TGTGCCAGCAGCCCAGGTTCGGGGGGTACGTTAGAGACCCAGTACTTC. Full variable domain (outside the CDR3, taken from reference TRBV7-9 and TRBJ2-5): DTGVSQNPRHKITKRGQNVTFRCDPISEHNRLYWYRQTLGQGPEFLTYFQNEAQLEKSRLLSDRFSAERPKGSFSTLEIQRTEQGDSAMYLCASSPGSGGTLETQYFGPGTRLLVL.

This clonotype has at least ten counts. The rearrangement joins TRBV20-1 to TRBJ1-3; 7 bases agree with TRBD1. CDR1 is DFQATT, CDR2 SNEGSKA, per germline (reference sequence). J lost 4 bases, V lost 0 bases, and 3 bases had no gene match. This CDR3 is built from 14 residues. CDR3 region: CSARETGSGNTIYF. The DNA of the CDR3 is TGCAGTGCTAGAGAGACAGGGAGCGGAAACACCATATATTTT.

This clonotype has at least ten counts. The V call is TRBV30, the J call TRBJ2-7, with TRBD1 matching over 8 bases. CDR3 size: 12 residues. With 6 bases clipped from V and 0 bases from J, the junction kept 1 base outside the gene matches. The germline CDR1 and CDR2 sequences are GTSNPN and SVGIG (reference sequence). The CDR3 region is CACDRGSYEQYF. The CDR3 region has the DNA TGTGCCTGCGACAGGGGCTCCTACGAGCAGTACTTC.

This clonotype was found many times. The chain combines TRBV29-1 with TRBJ1-1, with a possible D match to TRBD1 (6 bases). Germline lookup yields CDR1 SQVTM and CDR2 ANQGSEA. Trimming took off 1 base at V and 4 bases at J, with 7 bases between the two ends. This CDR3 spans 12 amino acids. This chain's CDR3 is CSVEAGVTEAFF. CDR3 nucleotides: TGCAGCGTTGAAGCAGGGGTCACTGAAGCTTTCTTT. The full variable domain, with the rest looked up from reference TRBV29-1 and TRBJ1-1, is SAVISQKPSRDICQRGTSLTIQCQVDSQVTMMFWYRQQPGQSLTLIATANQGSEATYESGFVIDKFPISRPNLTFSTLTVSNMSPEDSSIYLCSVEAGVTEAFFGQGTRLTVV.

This clonotype came up many times. The chain recombines TRBV19 with TRBJ2-7, with 7 bases aligning to TRBD1. The CDR3 loop spans 14 amino acids. CDR1 LNHDA and CDR2 SQIVND come from the germline V gene (reference sequence). V gave up 3 bases and J gave up 2 bases; unmatched junction bases: 4. The CDR3 sequence: CASSIMGTAYEQYF. CDR3 coding DNA: TGTGCCAGTAGTATTATGGGGACAGCCTACGAGCAGTACTTC.

This clonotype appeared many times. The rearrangement links TRBV5-5 to TRBJ2-5, with D perhaps matching TRBD1 or TRBD2 (5 bases each). This CDR3 has 15 amino acids. Germline-derived CDR1 and CDR2 are SGHKS and YYEKEE (reference sequence). Trimming stripped 2 bases from V and 2 bases from J, with 13 bases between. Here the CDR3 DNA reads TGTGCCAGCAGCTTAGGGACGACCCTTCAAGAGACCCAGTACTTC. Encoded protein: CASSLGTTLQETQYF.